Presented here are 15 T cell receptor beta chains from one specimen sequenced in a study of T-cell memory formation after mild COVID-19. MiXCR, applied by TCRdb to the 5' RACE reads, yields one record per CDR3 protein. The sample holds more than 45,000 distinct CDR3 sequences, roughly a tenth seen once. The specimen was PBMCs or a T cell subset sorted from them (not recorded which). Every receptor here comes from an adult woman who had mild COVID-19 (a few samples of this study predate the infection). Cell type and time point are not known.

This clonotype was observed a handful of times. V is TRBV30 and J is TRBJ1-2, with TRBD1 identical over 9 bases. Trimming removed 4 bases from V and 10 bases from J; junction bases left unmatched: 10. The CDR3 is 13 residues long. Per the germline V gene, CDR1 is GTSNPN and CDR2 is SVGIG (reference sequence). In nucleotides, the CDR3 is TGTGCCTGGAACCCGGGACAGGGACTAGTCTACACCTTC. This sequence encodes CAWNPGQGLVYTF.

The CDR3 loop is CASTQALTGNYGYTF. In nucleotides, the CDR3 is TGTGCCAGCACCCAGGCACTCACTGGGAACTATGGCTACACCTTC. This rearrangement joins TRBV6-1 to TRBJ1-2; D is undetermined. CDR3 length: 15 residues. The germline V gene has CDR1 MNHNS and CDR2 SASEGT. Trimming took 7 bases from V and 2 from J, leaving 17 bases between them.

This rearrangement joins TRBV12-3 or TRBV12-4 to TRBJ1-1; TRBD1 matches at 7 bases. The V gene end was trimmed by 8 bases and the J gene end by 4 bases; junction bases not matched to a gene: 13. This CDR3 spans 15 amino acids. CDR3 bases: TGTGCCAGCTCCGTTGAAGGGGGCGTCGGCACTGAAGCTTTCTTT. Translating it yields CASSVEGGVGTEAFF.

In this sample, this clonotype turned up a few times. This rearrangement joins TRBV5-6 to TRBJ2-1; D might be TRBD2 (6 bases). Germline V gene data show CDR1 as SGHDT and CDR2 as YYEEEE. V was clipped by 0 bases and J by 9 bases, with 16 bases between them. The CDR3 extends over 15 amino acids. The DNA of the CDR3 is TGTGCCAGCAGCTTGGGGGGAGGTTCGAGAGGTGAGCAGTTCTTC. Protein product: CASSLGGGSRGEQFF.

This clonotype was observed many times. This chain uses TRBV2 with TRBJ2-7; TRBD1 aligns across 9 bases. V gave up 8 bases and J gave up 8 bases; unmatched junction bases: 13. The CDR3 is 14 amino acids. Germline lookup yields CDR1 SNHLY and CDR2 FYNNEI. The chain's CDR3 is CASVGQGRGFKQYF. CDR3 nucleotide sequence: TGTGCCAGCGTGGGACAGGGTCGGGGTTTCAAGCAGTACTTC.

The chain links TRBV7-2 to TRBJ2-7; D is uncertain. V was clipped by 1 base and J by 12 bases, with 13 bases between them. CDR3 length: 12 amino acids. Germline loops: CDR1 SGHTA, CDR2 FQGNSA. The CDR3 DNA reads as TGTGCCAGCAGCTTAGAAGGCGGCAAACGGTACTTC. Translated: CASSLEGGKRYF. Using reference TRBV7-2 and TRBJ2-7 for the parts outside the CDR3, the full variable domain is GAGVSQSPSNKVTEKGKDVELRCDPISGHTALYWYRQSLGQGLEFLIYFQGNSAPDKSGLPSDRFSAERTGGSVSTLTIQRTQQEDSAVYLCASSLEGGKRYFGPGTRLTVT.

This clonotype was seen more than once but under ten times. The chain uses TRBV21-1 and TRBJ2-7. TRBV21-1 constitutes a pseudogene. This CDR3 comprises 12 residues. The chain's CDR3 is CASTDISYEQYF. The CDR3 coding sequence is TGTGCCAGCACCGACATAAGCTACGAGCAGTACTTC.

This clonotype was seen repeatedly, ten times or more. This chain links TRBV30 with TRBJ2-1, with 9 bases lining up with TRBD1. The CDR3 has 14 amino acids. Germline V lookup: CDR1 GTSNPN, CDR2 SVGIG (reference sequence). V lost 4 bases and J lost 4; bases outside the gene matches: 5. The CDR3 protein is CAWNPGTGYNEQFF. The CDR3 DNA follows: TGTGCCTGGAATCCCGGGACAGGGTACAATGAGCAGTTCTTC.

The chain combines TRBV12-3 or TRBV12-4 with TRBJ2-7, with unresolved D. V shed 0 bases and J shed 3 bases, with 3 bases lying between them. There are 12 residues in the CDR3. CDR3: CASSLAGYEQYF. The CDR3 DNA reads as TGTGCCAGCAGTTTAGCAGGCTACGAGCAGTACTTC.

This clonotype was seen more than once but under ten times. This chain's CDR3 is CASSQEERGEKLFF. DNA of the CDR3: TGCGCCAGCAGCCAAGAAGAACGTGGGGAAAAACTGTTTTTT. The chain joins TRBV4-1 to TRBJ1-4; D ambiguous. The CDR3 is made up of 14 amino acids. From germline, CDR1 is MGHRA and CDR2 YSYEKL. Trimming cost V 0 bases and J 8 bases, with 10 bases left between them.

The chain has TRBV27 and TRBJ1-5; 11 bases match TRBD1. Unmatched junction bases numbered 12, after V lost 4 bases and J lost 4 bases. This CDR3 has 18 residues. The germline V gene has CDR1 MNHEY and CDR2 SMNVEV (reference sequence). The CDR3 nucleotides read TGTGCCAGCAGTTGGACAGGGGGCTCCCTTCTACTAAATCAGCCCCAGCATTTT. Protein product: CASSWTGGSLLLNQPQHF.

The sample holds a few counts of this clonotype. The chain carries TRBV4-3 and TRBJ2-7; D perhaps matches TRBD2 (6 bases). Germline V gene sequence: CDR1 LGHNA, CDR2 YSLEER. Trimming took off 0 bases at V and 1 base at J, with 16 bases between the two ends. This CDR3 has 17 residues. CDR3 in amino acids: CASSQERIAAGSYEQYF. CDR3 DNA: TGCGCCAGCAGCCAAGAACGGATAGCGGCTGGTTCCTACGAGCAGTACTTC.

This clonotype came up a few times. The rearrangement uses TRBV3-1 and TRBJ1-6, with D possibly matching TRBD1 (6 bases). Per germline, CDR1 LGHDT and CDR2 YNNKEL (reference sequence). V was pared by 1 base and J by 9 bases, with 16 bases between. This CDR3 spans 16 amino acids. In DNA, the CDR3 is TGTGCCAGCAGCCAAGGGAACCAGGGGTTGAGTTCACCCCTCCACTTT. Its protein is CASSQGNQGLSSPLHF.

This clonotype was seen ten or more times. The chain couples TRBV5-1 to TRBJ2-3, with D possibly matching TRBD2 (6 bases). The CDR3 has 15 amino acids. Trimming removed 3 bases at V and 0 bases at J, with 11 bases between. Per the germline V gene, CDR1 is SGHRS and CDR2 is YFSETQ. The CDR3, as DNA: TGCGCCAGCAGCTGGGGCGGGGTAAGCACAGATACGCAGTATTTT. Its translation is CASSWGGVSTDTQYF.

This clonotype was recorded many times. The gene calls are TRBV7-3 and TRBJ2-1, with D unresolved. Germline CDR1 is SGHTA and CDR2 is FQGTGA. The V and J ends lost 4 bases and 6 bases respectively, with 19 bases between them. The CDR3 has 16 amino acids. This CDR3 is CASSSLPGWDSNEQFF. The CDR3 DNA follows: TGTGCCAGCAGCTCACTCCCTGGGTGGGATAGCAATGAGCAGTTCTTC.